This TCR beta chain comes out of a study of blood T cell dynamics during melanoma immunotherapy. The study's findings and limits: Clones driving repertoire changes may be melanoma-specific or general immune activation.

TCRdb keeps only in-frame clones here, not all; method: immunoSEQ multiplex PCR. The sample carries about 6,000 clones, roughly 77% recorded once. The germline CDR1 and CDR2 sequences are LNHDA and SQIVND (reference sequence). The CDR3 covers 13 residues. V dropped 5 bases and J dropped 13 bases, with 18 bases sitting between them. In this sample, this clone turned up a few times. Its antigen remains unidentified. Indicated time point: week 3, after first cycle of checkpoint inhibitor. This sequence joins TRBV19 and TRBJ2-1; D is perhaps TRBD1 (6 bases). The receptor was isolated from a human donor with melanoma. The source material was blood, sampled from a patient treated with checkpoint blockade. CDR3 protein: CASSDHRADKQFF. In DNA form, the CDR3 reads TGTGCCAGTAGTGATCACAGGGCGGACAAACAGTTCTTC.